These 26 T cell receptor beta chains originate from one sample sequenced in a study of blood T cells in healthy people across ages. A second PCR of roughly 7 to 11 cycles used a sample-barcoded 5' primer and a J-beta primer mix. TCRdb analysed the 5' RACE reads with MiXCR anew, one entry per CDR3 protein. The data hold hundreds of thousands of distinct CDR3 sequences, with approximately 30% observed a single time. Sequenced input: blood. These receptors originate from an elderly woman in good health.

The genes are TRBV7-8 and TRBJ1-1; D uncertain. With 0 bases removed from V and 1 base from J, the gap between germline ends came to 21 bases. The CDR3 consists of 19 residues. Looked up from germline, CDR1 is SGHVS and CDR2 is FQNEAQ. For the CDR3, the DNA is TGTGCCAGCAGCTTAGCCACACCGTCTTCGTTGGTGAGGAACACTGAAGCTTTCTTT. This translates into CASSLATPSSLVRNTEAFF.

This clonotype was detected only a few times. CDR3 loop: CATGYRENTEAFF. The DNA of the CDR3 is TGTGCCACCGGATACAGGGAAAACACTGAAGCTTTCTTT. The rearrangement joins TRBV9 to TRBJ1-1, with D tentatively TRBD1 (6 bases). CDR1 and CDR2 (germline): SGDLS, YYNGEE. V was shortened by 9 bases and J by 2 bases, with 14 bases between the two germline ends. The CDR3 has 13 residues.

The table lists this clonotype with many counts. The chain recombines TRBV6-5 with TRBJ1-2; D gene ambiguous. The CDR3 has 13 amino acids. The V gene's germline CDR1 is MNHEY and CDR2 SVGAGI. V was shortened by 6 bases and J by 2 bases, with 10 bases between the two germline ends. CDR3 DNA: TGTGCCAGCAGAGTGGACGGAAACTATGGCTACACCTTC. Translation gives CASRVDGNYGYTF.

This clonotype was detected many times. The chain joins TRBV11-1 to TRBJ1-6; 9 bases are a match to TRBD1. The V gene end was trimmed by 5 bases and the J gene end by 7 bases; junction bases not matched to a gene: 6. The CDR3 runs to 15 residues. Germline CDR1 and CDR2: SGHAT and FQDESV (reference sequence). For the CDR3, the DNA is TGTGCCAGCAGCCCTACCGGGACAGGGAATTCACCCCTCCACTTT. This translates into CASSPTGTGNSPLHF.

Notes on this clonotype: A read error may be the cause here, since a much bigger clone is one base away. This sequence joins TRBV3-1 and TRBJ1-2, with unresolved D. The CDR3 has 15 amino acids. Germline V gene data show CDR1 as LGHDT and CDR2 as YNNKEL (reference sequence). Trimming pared 0 bases from V and 4 bases from J, leaving 12 bases between. CDR3 sequence reads: CASSQEGPGGYGYTF. As DNA, the CDR3 is TGTGCCAGCAGCCAAGAGGGTCCAGGTGGCTATGGCTACACCTTC. Full variable domain (rest looked up from reference TRBV3-1 and TRBJ1-2): DTAVSQTPKYLVTQMGNDKSIKCEQNLGHDTMYWYKQDSKKFLKIMFSYNNKELIINETVPNRFSPKSPDKAHLNLHINSLELGDSAVYFCASSQEGPGGYGYTFGSGTRLTVV.

The chain has TRBV10-2 and TRBJ2-5; 9 bases match TRBD1. The CDR3 totals 16 residues. J was trimmed by 4 bases and V by 3 bases; bases with no gene match: 9. Germline V gene lookup returns CDR1 WSHSY and CDR2 SAAADI. The DNA of the CDR3 is TGCGCCAGCAGTGACACCCGGGACAGGGTGGGAGAGACCCAGTACTTC. Encoded protein: CASSDTRDRVGETQYF.

A remark on this clonotype: The CDR3 does not end in the conserved phenylalanine or tryptophan, so this is likely a read error. The V gene is TRBV6-1, the J gene TRBJ1-5; 7 bases are shared with TRBD1. From germline, CDR1 is MNHNS and CDR2 SASEGT. CDR3 size: 15 residues. J gave up 6 bases and V 3 bases, and 8 bases lay outside the gene matches. The CDR3 nucleotides are TGTGCCAGCAGTGATCCGACAGGGAGTTCTCAGCCCCAGCATTTG. Protein: CASSDPTGSSQPQHL.

This clonotype was seen a handful of times. J is TRBJ2-2 and V is TRBV5-1; unclear D gene. CDR3 size: 13 residues. The V end lost 1 base, the J end lost 5 bases, and 6 bases lay between the germline ends. Germline CDR1 SGHRS, CDR2 YFSETQ. This CDR3 is CASSLQATGELFF. The CDR3 DNA is TGCGCCAGCAGCTTGCAGGCAACCGGGGAGCTGTTTTTT. The entire variable domain, with the rest obtained from reference TRBV5-1 and TRBJ2-2, is as follows: KAGVTQTPRYLIKTRGQQVTLSCSPISGHRSVSWYQQTPGQGLQFLFEYFSETQRNKGNFPGRFSGRQFSNSRSEMNVSTLELGDSALYLCASSLQATGELFFGEGSRLTVL.

Written as DNA, the CDR3 is TGCAGTGCTAGAGTCCTAGCGGGGGTAGAGCAGTACTTC. Translating it yields CSARVLAGVEQYF. This chain connects TRBV20-1 to TRBJ2-7, with 10 bases fitting TRBD2. The J segment lost 7 bases and the V segment lost 1 base, leaving 4 bases of the junction unmatched. The CDR3 is made up of 13 amino acids. Germline values: CDR1 DFQATT, CDR2 SNEGSKA (reference sequence).

This clonotype was seen many times. V usage is TRBV4-3 and J usage is TRBJ2-1; possibly TRBD2 for D (6 bases). The germline V gene encodes CDR1 LGHNA and CDR2 YSLEER. The CDR3 consists of 14 residues. The V and J ends lost 3 bases and 3 bases respectively, with 9 bases between them. The CDR3 coding sequence is TGCGCCAGCAGCCACCGCGGGGTCTACAATGAGCAGTTCTTC. Residues: CASSHRGVYNEQFF.

The gene calls are TRBV9 and TRBJ1-5; D might be TRBD1 (5 bases). Looked up from germline, CDR1 is SGDLS and CDR2 is YYNGEE. Trimming cost V 6 bases and J 1 base, with 14 bases left between them. This CDR3 region has 15 residues. In nucleotides, the CDR3 is TGTGCCAGCAACGTCGGGGGGAAGAGCAATCAGCCCCAGCATTTT. The encoded protein is CASNVGGKSNQPQHF.

A few counts support this clonotype. The V and J genes are TRBV19 and TRBJ1-2; D gene uncertain. V lost 9 bases to trimming and J lost 0 bases, with 14 bases between them. Germline V gene data show CDR1 as LNHDA and CDR2 as SQIVND (reference sequence). This CDR3 contains 14 residues. CDR3 DNA sequence: TGTGCCAGCACCGCCATCCGAGCTAACTATGGCTACACCTTC. Encoded protein: CASTAIRANYGYTF.

This clonotype was recorded at least ten times. The chain carries TRBV29-1 and TRBJ1-2, with 9 bases identical to TRBD1. Germline values: CDR1 SQVTM, CDR2 ANQGSEA. V lost 5 bases to trimming and J lost 3 bases; unmatched junction nucleotides: 4. The CDR3 consists of 13 residues. This CDR3 reads CSVSDRGDYGYTF. Here the CDR3 DNA reads TGCAGCGTTTCCGACAGGGGGGACTATGGCTACACCTTC.

This clonotype was observed a few times. The chain is built from TRBV6-1 and TRBJ1-5, with D hard to call. V gave up 0 bases and J gave up 0 bases, with 6 bases separating them. CDR1 and CDR2 from the germline V gene are MNHNS and SASEGT. This CDR3 is 15 amino acids long. The CDR3 protein is CASSEASVSNQPQHF. The CDR3 DNA sequence: TGTGCCAGCAGTGAAGCCAGCGTTAGCAATCAGCCCCAGCATTTT.

The rearrangement joins TRBV9 to TRBJ1-1; 11 nucleotides align to TRBD1. The germline gives CDR1 SGDLS, CDR2 YYNGEE. V was pared by 3 bases and J by 5 bases, with 6 bases of the junction left unmatched. This CDR3 region has 15 residues. This chain's CDR3 is CASSAGDRGRTEAFF. The DNA for the CDR3 is TGTGCCAGCAGCGCGGGGGACAGGGGGAGGACTGAAGCTTTCTTT.

On this clonotype itself: Its ends do not fully match the called genes, so a read error is possible. The chain combines TRBV9 with TRBJ2-7; D may be TRBD2 (6 bases). The tail of the sequence fits TRBJ2-5 better, so the J call may be wrong. The CDR3 totals 15 residues. Germline assignment: CDR1 SGDLS and CDR2 YYNGEE. CDR3: CAGSVAAEEGETQYF. The CDR3 DNA reads TGTGCCGGCAGCGTAGCGGCGGAGGAAGGAGAGACCCAGTACTTC.

This clonotype appeared many times. V is TRBV25-1 and J is TRBJ1-1; no definite D call. This CDR3 comprises 13 residues. V shed 4 bases and J shed 3 bases, with 9 bases lying between them. Germline lookup yields CDR1 MGHDK and CDR2 SYGVNS. CDR3 sequence: CASSADFDTEAFF. The DNA for the CDR3 is TGTGCCAGCAGTGCAGATTTCGACACTGAAGCTTTCTTT.

This clonotype was seen just once. This CDR3 is missing its conserved last phenylalanine or tryptophan, likely due to a read error. This chain uses TRBV18 with TRBJ2-7, with no clear D. The CDR3 is made up of 12 amino acids. Trimming took off 2 bases at V and 2 bases at J, with 4 bases between the two ends. Germline CDR1 is KGHSH and CDR2 is LQKENI. The CDR3 sequence: CASSPGAYEQYL. Written as DNA, the CDR3 is TGTGCCAGCTCACCAGGGGCCTACGAGCAGTACCTC.

The chain links TRBV20-1 to TRBJ2-5, with D possibly called TRBD1 or TRBD2 (5 bases each). V dropped 7 bases and J dropped 11 bases, with 29 bases sitting between them. CDR1 DFQATT and CDR2 SNEGSKA come from the germline V gene (reference sequence). The CDR3 loop spans 15 amino acids. The CDR3 sequence: CSGGSGTAFYNEQYF. CDR3 DNA: TGCAGTGGGGGCTCCGGGACGGCGTTCTACAATGAGCAGTACTTC.

This chain joins TRBV7-9 and TRBJ1-1; possible D gene TRBD1, 5 bases. Trimming stripped 4 bases from V and 2 bases from J, with 8 bases between. Germline CDR1 and CDR2: SEHNR and FQNEAQ (reference sequence). CDR3 length: 13 residues. The CDR3 spells CASSWDFNTEAFF. In nucleotides, the CDR3 is TGTGCCAGCAGCTGGGACTTCAACACTGAAGCTTTCTTT.

This clonotype was counted a few times. A much larger clone differs from this one at a single base, so this may be a read error. The V gene is TRBV10-2, the J gene TRBJ2-1, with 8 bases fitting TRBD2. The end of the DNA fits TRBJ2-7 better, so the J call may be wrong. Germline lookup yields CDR1 WSHSY and CDR2 SAAADI. CDR3 length: 18 residues. The CDR3: CASSEPPLAASSYNEQYF. DNA of the CDR3: TGCGCCAGCAGTGAGCCCCCACTAGCGGCGAGCTCCTACAATGAGCAGTACTTC.

The gene calls are TRBV19 and TRBJ2-1; D not certain. Germline V CDR1 and CDR2: LNHDA, SQIVND (reference sequence). The CDR3 loop spans 14 amino acids. Trimming shortened V by 2 bases and J by 0 bases, and 5 bases separated the two germline ends. The CDR3 is CASSITGSYNEQFF. Written as DNA, the CDR3 is TGTGCCAGTAGTATAACGGGCTCCTACAATGAGCAGTTCTTC.

CDR3 region: CATSAPGQGVYNEQFF. In nucleotides, the CDR3 is TGTGCCACCAGTGCCCCGGGACAGGGGGTCTACAATGAGCAGTTCTTC. The chain has TRBV24-1 and TRBJ2-1; 11 nucleotides line up with TRBD1. Germline V gene data show CDR1 as KGHDR and CDR2 as SFDVKD. V lost 5 bases and J lost 3; bases outside the gene matches: 5. This CDR3 contains 16 residues.

This clonotype appeared many times. This chain joins TRBV15 and TRBJ2-1; D possibly corresponds to TRBD2 (5 bases). Trimming shortened V by 7 bases and J by 7 bases, and 20 bases separated the two germline ends. CDR3 length: 15 amino acids. The germline CDR1 and CDR2 sequences are LNHNV and YYDKDF (reference sequence). CDR3 sequence: CATTLVSEPGNEQFF. Here the CDR3 DNA reads TGTGCCACCACCCTGGTGTCGGAACCGGGGAATGAGCAGTTCTTC.

To note about this clonotype: Being one base from a much bigger clone, this may be a read error. This sequence joins TRBV7-9 and TRBJ1-5, with TRBD1 matching over 8 bases. Germline-derived CDR1 and CDR2 are SEHNR and FQNEAQ (reference sequence). This CDR3 contains 14 residues. In nucleotides, the CDR3 is TGTGCCGGCAGCTTAGGACAGGGAAGACAGCCCCAGCATTTT. Translated, it gives CAGSLGQGRQPQHF.

This clonotype has only a few counts. This chain uses TRBV7-9 with TRBJ2-5; D is perhaps TRBD1 (6 bases). Trimming removed 5 bases at V and 11 bases at J, with 15 bases between. The CDR3 is 12 amino acids. Germline assignment: CDR1 SEHNR and CDR2 FQNEAQ (reference sequence). The CDR3 is CASSPRDIEQYF. CDR3 DNA sequence: TGTGCCAGCAGCCCCCGGGACATAGAGCAGTACTTC.